These 20 T cell receptor beta chains originate from one sample sequenced in a study of cytomegalovirus exposure and HLA in healthy donors (dated by TCRdb to 2017 to 2019). The protocol used for the library was the immunoSEQ multiplex PCR assay. For the multiplex PCR, a mixture combining 60 forward primers for TCR Vbeta segments and 13 reverse primers for TCR Jbeta segments was used. What TCRdb holds here is the immuneACCESS table cut down to in-frame rearrangements. Part of the clones is not present; checked against another copy, under half of the missing clones reflect an unresolved V gene, and the others are unexplained. For this sample the table gives around 120,000 clones, of which 65% to 85% were detected only once. The ten largest clones capture 15% to 20% of the sample. The sequenced sample was PBMCs. These receptors were collected from a man in his forties or fifties in good health and CMV-seropositive.

The chain carries TRBV5-6 and TRBJ2-6; TRBD1 matches 7 bases. The CDR3 loop spans 17 amino acids. Germline CDR1 SGHDT, CDR2 YYEEEE. V lost 3 bases, J lost 0 bases, and 6 bases stayed unmatched. Here the CDR3 reads CASSSTGERSGANVLTF. CDR3 DNA: TGTGCCAGCAGCTCCACAGGGGAACGCTCTGGGGCCAACGTCCTGACTTTC.

V is TRBV6-1 and J is TRBJ1-4; TRBD1 might be the D (5 bases). Germline lookup yields CDR1 MNHNS and CDR2 SASEGT. The V end lost 2 bases, the J end lost 8 bases, and 12 bases lay between the germline ends. The CDR3 sequence is 14 residues long. As DNA, the CDR3 is TGTGCCAGCAGTGAACAGGGAAATCGGGAAAAACTGTTTTTT. Its translation is CASSEQGNREKLFF.

This clone was seen a few times. In the same sample, other DNA sequences code for this CDR3. V is TRBV5-1 and J is TRBJ2-5; D perhaps matches TRBD1 (6 bases). Trimming pared 1 base from V and 2 bases from J, leaving 9 bases between. CDR1 is SGHRS and CDR2 is YFSETQ in the germline V gene. CDR3 length: 14 residues. In DNA form, the CDR3 reads TGCGCCAGCAGCTTGTACAGGGCACAAGAGACCCAGTACTTC. This sequence encodes CASSLYRAQETQYF.

This clone was observed a handful of times. This chain links TRBV7-2 with TRBJ1-6, with TRBD1 identical over 12 bases. This CDR3 has 16 residues. J gave up 9 bases and V 6 bases, and 9 bases lay outside the gene matches. CDR1 is SGHTA, CDR2 FQGNSA, per germline. The CDR3 reads CASRSPGQGAISPLHF. In DNA, the CDR3 is TGTGCCAGCAGGTCTCCGGGACAGGGGGCGATTTCACCCCTCCACTTT. Full variable domain (remainder filled in from reference TRBV7-2 and TRBJ1-6): GAGVSQSPSNKVTEKGKDVELRCDPISGHTALYWYRQSLGQGLEFLIYFQGNSAPDKSGLPSDRFSAERTGGSVSTLTIQRTQQEDSAVYLCASRSPGQGAISPLHFGNGTRLTVT.

The chain is built from TRBV28 and TRBJ2-7; 10 bases map to TRBD2. Per the germline V gene, CDR1 is MDHEN and CDR2 is SYDVKM. The CDR3 extends over 13 amino acids. V was pared by 7 bases and J by 3 bases, with 3 bases of the junction left unmatched. CDR3 region: CASTGLADYEQYF. CDR3 in DNA: TGTGCCAGCACTGGACTAGCGGACTACGAGCAGTACTTC.

V usage is TRBV25-1 and J usage is TRBJ1-2; D unresolved. Germline V lookup: CDR1 MGHDK, CDR2 SYGVNS. The ends were cut back, 8 bases at V and 3 bases at J, with 7 bases in the middle. The CDR3 extends over 11 amino acids. As DNA, the CDR3 is TGTGCCAGCGGTACTTACTATGGCTACACCTTC. Its translation: CASGTYYGYTF.

The chain is built from TRBV6-5 and TRBJ2-7, with 10 bases that match TRBD2. CDR3 size: 15 residues. CDR1 MNHEY and CDR2 SVGAGI come from the germline V gene. V was clipped by 2 bases and J by 0 bases; unmatched bases: 1. The CDR3 reads CASSYASGSSYEQYF. The CDR3 nucleotides are TGTGCCAGCAGTTACGCTAGCGGGAGCTCCTACGAGCAGTACTTC.

The chain has TRBV19 and TRBJ1-6; tentative D call: TRBD1 (6 bases). The CDR3 extends over 15 amino acids. The ends were cut back, 0 bases at V and 8 bases at J, with 11 bases in the middle. Germline V gives CDR1 LNHDA, CDR2 SQIVND (reference sequence). CDR3 DNA: TGTGCCAGTAGTATAGAAGGACAGTGGGATTCACCCCTCCACTTT. Residues: CASSIEGQWDSPLHF. Full variable domain (rest looked up from reference TRBV19 and TRBJ1-6): DGGITQSPKYLFRKEGQNVTLSCEQNLNHDAMYWYRQDPGQGLRLIYYSQIVNDFQKGDIAEGYSVSREKKESFPLTVTSAQKNPTAFYLCASSIEGQWDSPLHFGNGTRLTVT.

The CDR3 region has the DNA TGTGCCAGCATAATTGGAGGAGGGGACACTGAAGCTTTCTTT. Encoded protein: CASIIGGGDTEAFF. The chain is built from TRBV28 and TRBJ1-1; a weak D match, TRBD1 (5 bases). V was pared by 7 bases and J by 3 bases, with 15 bases between. The CDR3 is made up of 14 amino acids. Germline V gene sequence: CDR1 MDHEN, CDR2 SYDVKM.

This clone has just a few counts. This sequence joins TRBV10-3 and TRBJ2-3; 8 bases map to TRBD1. This CDR3 is built from 13 residues. V trimming: 4 bases; J trimming: 3 bases; junction bases outside the gene matches: 0. CDR1 ENHRY and CDR2 SYGVKD come from the germline V gene. As DNA, the CDR3 is TGTGCCATCAGTGGACAGGGGACAGATACGCAGTATTTT. Protein: CAISGQGTDTQYF.

V is TRBV25-1 and J is TRBJ2-7; TRBD2 matches 8 bases. J lost 2 bases, V lost 1 base, and 4 bases had no gene match. CDR3 size: 15 residues. Looked up from germline, CDR1 is MGHDK and CDR2 is SYGVNS. The CDR3 reads CASSESGGFAYEQYF. The CDR3 DNA reads TGTGCCAGCAGTGAATCGGGGGGGTTCGCCTACGAGCAGTACTTC.

V gene TRBV10-1 combines with J gene TRBJ1-1; D is unclear. The germline gives CDR1 WNHNN, CDR2 SYGVQD (reference sequence). The CDR3 is 13 amino acids. Between the trimmed V and J ends, which lost 6 bases and 3 bases, there was a span of 11 bases. As DNA, the CDR3 is TGCGCCAGCAGCCAGGTTTTGGACACTGAAGCTTTCTTT. It encodes CASSQVLDTEAFF.

The rearrangement uses TRBV4-1 and TRBJ2-5; 9 bases agree with TRBD1. Germline V lookup: CDR1 MGHRA, CDR2 YSYEKL. Germline trimming cut 1 base from V and 4 bases from J; bases unmatched to any gene: 7. The CDR3 extends over 16 amino acids. In nucleotides, the CDR3 is TGCGCCAGCAGCCAAGTGGGACAGGGATTGAGAGAGACCCAGTACTTC. This gives the protein CASSQVGQGLRETQYF.

This chain uses TRBV10-2 with TRBJ1-2; D uncertain. The germline gives CDR1 WSHSY, CDR2 SAAADI. The CDR3 totals 14 residues. Trimming shortened V by 8 bases and J by 5 bases, and 18 bases separated the two germline ends. The CDR3 sequence: CASADPEARYGYTF. The CDR3 DNA reads as TGCGCCAGCGCCGACCCCGAGGCGCGGTATGGCTACACCTTC.

This clone has only one observation. V gene TRBV28 combines with J gene TRBJ1-5, with a tentative D call TRBD1 (5 bases). The CDR3 is 14 residues long. The germline V gene encodes CDR1 MDHEN and CDR2 SYDVKM. V gave up 6 bases and J gave up 4 bases, with 13 bases separating them. The CDR3 nucleotides read TGTGCCAGCAGAGAGCCAGGGTCAAATCAGCCCCAGCATTTT. Encoded protein: CASREPGSNQPQHF.

The chain links TRBV28 to TRBJ2-7, with D unresolved. The CDR3 has 11 amino acids. V was shortened by 2 bases and J by 7 bases, with 6 bases between the two germline ends. Per the germline V gene, CDR1 is MDHEN and CDR2 is SYDVKM. The CDR3 region has the DNA TGTGCCAGCAGTTTACCCCCTGAGCAGTACTTC. Translated, it gives CASSLPPEQYF.

The V gene is TRBV28, the J gene TRBJ2-7, with 8 bases lining up with TRBD2. Per germline, CDR1 MDHEN and CDR2 SYDVKM. The V gene end was trimmed by 9 bases and the J gene end by 2 bases; junction bases not matched to a gene: 6. The CDR3 totals 13 residues. CDR3 protein: CASCRGGTYEQYF. CDR3 nucleotide sequence: TGTGCCAGTTGTCGGGGGGGGACCTACGAGCAGTACTTC.

A remark on this clone: No conserved phenylalanine or tryptophan is present at the end of the CDR3, so a read error is the likely explanation. The chain joins TRBV19 to TRBJ2-3; D unresolved. Germline V gene sequence: CDR1 LNHDA, CDR2 SQIVND (reference sequence). V was trimmed by 4 bases and J by 4 bases, leaving 12 bases between them. The length of the CDR3 is 14 residues. The CDR3 bases are TGTGCCAGTAGTACCCCTCATTGGTCAGATACGCAGTATCTT. Amino acids: CASSTPHWSDTQYL.

This chain links TRBV6-5 with TRBJ1-1; D remains ambiguous. CDR1 and CDR2 (germline): MNHEY, SVGAGI. Trimming stripped 3 bases from V and 0 bases from J, with 14 bases between. The CDR3 sequence is 16 residues long. CDR3 nucleotide sequence: TGTGCCAGCAGTTATAAGCGGATTCTCATGAACACTGAAGCTTTCTTT. Protein product: CASSYKRILMNTEAFF.

This clone was seen a few times. The chain couples TRBV6-5 to TRBJ2-2; D gene unclear. Germline V lookup: CDR1 MNHEY, CDR2 SVGAGI. The CDR3 extends over 11 amino acids. With 8 bases removed from V and 3 bases from J, the gap between germline ends came to 4 bases. CDR3 sequence: CASRYTGELFF. CDR3 coding DNA: TGTGCCAGCCGGTACACCGGGGAGCTGTTTTTT.